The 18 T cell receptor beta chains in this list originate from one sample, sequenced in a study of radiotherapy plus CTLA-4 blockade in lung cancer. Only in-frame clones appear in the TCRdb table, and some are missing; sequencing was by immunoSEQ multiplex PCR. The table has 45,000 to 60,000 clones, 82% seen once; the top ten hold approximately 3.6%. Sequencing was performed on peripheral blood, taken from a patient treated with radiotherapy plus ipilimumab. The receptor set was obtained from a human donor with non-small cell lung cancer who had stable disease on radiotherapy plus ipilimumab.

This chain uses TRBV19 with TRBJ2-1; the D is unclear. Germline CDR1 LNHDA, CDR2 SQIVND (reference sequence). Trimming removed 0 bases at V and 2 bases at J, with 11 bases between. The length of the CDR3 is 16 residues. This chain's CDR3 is CASSIDGRMPYNEQFF. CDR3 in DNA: TGTGCCAGTAGTATAGATGGTAGAATGCCCTACAATGAGCAGTTCTTC.

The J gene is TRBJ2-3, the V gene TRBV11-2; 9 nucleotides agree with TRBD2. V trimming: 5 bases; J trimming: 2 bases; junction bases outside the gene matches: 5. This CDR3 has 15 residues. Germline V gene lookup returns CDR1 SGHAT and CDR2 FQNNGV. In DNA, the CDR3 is TGTGCCAGCAGCCTAGGGACTAGCTTCACAGATACGCAGTATTTT. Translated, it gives CASSLGTSFTDTQYF.

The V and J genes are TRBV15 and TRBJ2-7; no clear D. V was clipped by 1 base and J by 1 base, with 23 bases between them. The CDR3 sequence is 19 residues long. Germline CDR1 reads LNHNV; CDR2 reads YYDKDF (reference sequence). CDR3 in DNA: TGTGCCACCAGCAGAGTCGACGGAAGAACTCTATGGGCTTCCTACGAGCAGTACTTC. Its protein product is CATSRVDGRTLWASYEQYF. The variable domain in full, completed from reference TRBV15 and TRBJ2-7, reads DAMVIQNPRYQVTQFGKPVTLSCSQTLNHNVMYWYQQKSSQAPKLLFHYYDKDFNNEADTPDNFQSRRPNTSFCFLDIRSPGLGDTAMYLCATSRVDGRTLWASYEQYFGPGTRLTVT.

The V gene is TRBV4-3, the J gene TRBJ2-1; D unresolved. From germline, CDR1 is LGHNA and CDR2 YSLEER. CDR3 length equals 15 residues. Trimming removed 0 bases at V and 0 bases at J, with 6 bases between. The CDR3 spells CASSQDLSSYNEQFF. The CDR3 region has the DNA TGCGCCAGCAGCCAAGATCTAAGCTCCTACAATGAGCAGTTCTTC.

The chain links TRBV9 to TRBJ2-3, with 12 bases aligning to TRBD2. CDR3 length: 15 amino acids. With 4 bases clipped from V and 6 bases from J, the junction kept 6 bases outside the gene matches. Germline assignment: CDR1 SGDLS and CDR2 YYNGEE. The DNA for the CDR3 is TGTGCCAGCAGCCCCGGACTAGCGGGACTTGATACGCAGTATTTT. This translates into CASSPGLAGLDTQYF.

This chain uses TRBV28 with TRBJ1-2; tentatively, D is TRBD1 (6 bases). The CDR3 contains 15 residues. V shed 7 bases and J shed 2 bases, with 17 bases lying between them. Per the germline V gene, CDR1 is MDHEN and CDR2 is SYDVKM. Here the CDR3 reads CASTLRGGRNYGYTF. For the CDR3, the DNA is TGTGCCAGCACCCTAAGGGGGGGTAGAAACTATGGCTACACCTTC.

CDR3 protein: CASSLQGWYSHHNEQFF. The CDR3 DNA follows: TGTGCCAGCAGCCTACAGGGTTGGTACTCTCATCACAATGAGCAGTTCTTC. V gene TRBV27 combines with J gene TRBJ2-1; the D gene is possibly TRBD1 (6 bases). The CDR3 runs 17 residues. Germline V lookup: CDR1 MNHEY, CDR2 SMNVEV (reference sequence). Trimming took off 6 bases at V and 5 bases at J, with 23 bases between the two ends.

The CDR3 DNA follows: TGTGCCTGGAGTCCCGGGACAGGGGGGAATGGCTACACCTTC. It codes for CAWSPGTGGNGYTF. The V gene is TRBV30, the J gene TRBJ1-2; 11 nucleotides align to TRBD1. V lost 2 bases and J lost 6; bases outside the gene matches: 5. Per the germline V gene, CDR1 is GTSNPN and CDR2 is SVGIG (reference sequence). The CDR3 spans 14 residues.

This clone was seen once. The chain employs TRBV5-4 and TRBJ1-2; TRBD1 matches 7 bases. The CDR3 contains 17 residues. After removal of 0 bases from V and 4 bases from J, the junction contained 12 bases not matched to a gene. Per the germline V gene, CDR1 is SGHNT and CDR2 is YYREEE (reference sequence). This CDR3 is CASSLAGTEGRGYGYTF. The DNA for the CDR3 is TGTGCCAGCAGCTTGGCCGGGACAGAAGGTCGTGGCTATGGCTACACCTTC. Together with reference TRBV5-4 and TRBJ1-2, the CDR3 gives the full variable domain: ETGVTQSPTHLIKTRGQQVTLRCSSQSGHNTVSWYQQALGQGPQFIFQYYREEENGRGNFPPRFSGLQFPNYSSELNVNALELDDSALYLCASSLAGTEGRGYGYTFGSGTRLTVV.

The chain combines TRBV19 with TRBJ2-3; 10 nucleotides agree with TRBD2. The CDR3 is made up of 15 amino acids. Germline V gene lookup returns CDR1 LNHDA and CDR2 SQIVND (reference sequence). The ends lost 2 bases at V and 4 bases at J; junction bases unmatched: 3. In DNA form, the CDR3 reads TGTGCCAGTAGTATACTAACTAGCGGGGCAGATACGCAGTATTTT. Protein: CASSILTSGADTQYF.

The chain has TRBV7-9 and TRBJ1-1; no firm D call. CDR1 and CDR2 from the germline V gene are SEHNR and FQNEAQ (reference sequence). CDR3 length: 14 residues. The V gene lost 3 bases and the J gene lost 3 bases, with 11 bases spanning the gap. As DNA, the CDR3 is TGTGCCAGCAGCTTGCGGGGAGACGACACTGAAGCTTTCTTT. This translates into CASSLRGDDTEAFF.

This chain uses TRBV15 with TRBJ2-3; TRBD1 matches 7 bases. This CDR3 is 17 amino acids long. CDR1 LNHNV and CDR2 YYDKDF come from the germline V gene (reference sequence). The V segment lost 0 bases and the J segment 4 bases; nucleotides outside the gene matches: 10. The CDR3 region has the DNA TGTGCCACCAGCAGAGATCCCTACGACAGGGCGGCAGATACGCAGTATTTT. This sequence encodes CATSRDPYDRAADTQYF. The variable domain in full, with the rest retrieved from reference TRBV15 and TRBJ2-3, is DAMVIQNPRYQVTQFGKPVTLSCSQTLNHNVMYWYQQKSSQAPKLLFHYYDKDFNNEADTPDNFQSRRPNTSFCFLDIRSPGLGDTAMYLCATSRDPYDRAADTQYFGPGTRLTVL.

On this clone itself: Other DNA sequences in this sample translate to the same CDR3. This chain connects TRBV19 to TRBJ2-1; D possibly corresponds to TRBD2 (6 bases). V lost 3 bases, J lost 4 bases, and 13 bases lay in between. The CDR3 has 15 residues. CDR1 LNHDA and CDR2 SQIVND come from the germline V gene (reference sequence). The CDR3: CASSIGAGGYNEQFF. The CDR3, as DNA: TGTGCCAGTAGTATCGGCGCAGGAGGGTACAATGAGCAGTTCTTC.

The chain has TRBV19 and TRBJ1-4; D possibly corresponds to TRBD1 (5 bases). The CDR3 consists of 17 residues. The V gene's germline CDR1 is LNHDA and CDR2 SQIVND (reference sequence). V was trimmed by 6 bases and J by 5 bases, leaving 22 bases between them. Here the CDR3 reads CASSPRQYSLGNEKLFF. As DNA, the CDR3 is TGTGCCAGTAGCCCCAGACAGTATTCTCTGGGGAATGAAAAACTGTTTTTT.

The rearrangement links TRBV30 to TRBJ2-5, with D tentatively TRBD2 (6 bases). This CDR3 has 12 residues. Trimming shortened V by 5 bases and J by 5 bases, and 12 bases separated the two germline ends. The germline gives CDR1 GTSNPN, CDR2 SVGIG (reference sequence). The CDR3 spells CAWGRREETQYF. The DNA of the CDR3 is TGTGCCTGGGGGCGGAGGGAGGAGACCCAGTACTTC.

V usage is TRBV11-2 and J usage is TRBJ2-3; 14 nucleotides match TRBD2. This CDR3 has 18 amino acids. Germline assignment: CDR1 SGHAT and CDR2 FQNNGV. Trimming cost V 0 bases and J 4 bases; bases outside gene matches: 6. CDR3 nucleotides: TGTGCCAGCAGCTTAGAGGCGACTAGCGGGAGGGCTGCAGATACGCAGTATTTT. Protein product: CASSLEATSGRAADTQYF.

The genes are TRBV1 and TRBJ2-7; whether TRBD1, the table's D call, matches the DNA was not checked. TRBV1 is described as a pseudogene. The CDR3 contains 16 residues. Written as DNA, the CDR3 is TGCACCAGCAGCCAATTTTTCCGGGACAGGCACTTAGAGCAGTACTTC. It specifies CTSSQFFRDRHLEQYF.

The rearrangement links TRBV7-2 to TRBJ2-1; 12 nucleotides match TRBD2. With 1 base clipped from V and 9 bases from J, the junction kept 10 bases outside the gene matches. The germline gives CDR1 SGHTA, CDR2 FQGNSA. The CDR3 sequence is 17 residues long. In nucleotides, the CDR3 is TGTGCCAGCAGCTTAGGTTTTCGGCTAGCGGGAGGGATTGAGCAGTTCTTC. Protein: CASSLGFRLAGGIEQFF.